These T cell receptor beta chains were read from a single sample in a study of vaccination and CD4 T cells after COVID-19. Via MiXCR, TCRdb re-called the PCR reads, giving one row per CDR3 protein. The table shows approximately 15,000 distinct CDR3 sequences, with approximately 53% occurring only once. For these TCRs, the target antigens are not known. The sequences come from CD4+ T cells from blood, cultured in vitro, collected before SARS-CoV-2 vaccination. Receptor source: a human donor who had recovered from COVID-19. The CDR3 runs from the conserved cysteine through the conserved F or W. The D gene is left open where the match is weak. Expanded clones are given a class, and other clones once, few, many or no size at all.

v_call	d_call	j_call	clone_size	cdr3_nt	cdr3_aa
TRBV28	-	TRBJ1-2	-	TGTGCCAGCAGTTTGATTCGGCCTTATGGCTACACCTTC	CASSLIRPYGYTF
TRBV6-2/TRBV6-3	TRBD1	TRBJ1-2	few	TGTGCCAGCAGTTGGGGACAGAACTATGGCTACACCTTC	CASSWGQNYGYTF
TRBV6-1	TRBD1	TRBJ2-7	-	TGTGCCAGCACTCTAGGGACAGAAATTGGCTACGAGCAGTACTTC	CASTLGTEIGYEQYF
TRBV20-1	-	TRBJ1-6	medium-sized	TGCAGTGCTAGAGATCAGCAGACCTATAATTCACCCCTCCACTTT	CSARDQQTYNSPLHF
TRBV15	TRBD1	TRBJ1-5	-	TGTGCCACCAGCCGCCTGGCTGGGACAGGGAGTCAGCCCCAGCATTTT	CATSRLAGTGSQPQHF
TRBV4-3	TRBD1	TRBJ1-2	-	TGCGCCAGCAGCCAAGATATGCAGGGGGCTTCCACTAACTATGGCTACACCTTC	CASSQDMQGASTNYGYTF
TRBV4-2	TRBD2	TRBJ2-1	-	TGTGCCAGCAGCCAAGCCTACGGACTAGCGGGAGCCGGGGGCGATGAGCAGTTCTTC	CASSQAYGLAGAGGDEQFF
TRBV6-5	-	TRBJ1-1	-	TGTGCCAGCAGTTACTCGAGAGGGTTGGACACTGAAGCTTTCTTT	CASSYSRGLDTEAFF
TRBV6-2/TRBV6-3	-	TRBJ2-2	few	TGTGCCGCAGCAGGGGCTAACACCGGGGAGCTGTTTTTT	CAAAGANTGELFF
TRBV27	-	TRBJ1-6	-	TGTGCCAGCAGTTTATTGGGTGCGGGGGTGGGATCACCCCTCCACTTT	CASSLLGAGVGSPLHF
TRBV20-1	-	TRBJ1-6	-	TGCAGTGCTAGCCCCTCTGGAGGTTCACCCCTCCACTTT	CSASPSGGSPLHF
TRBV20-1	TRBD2	TRBJ2-5	-	TGCAGTGCTAGAGTTACAGCGGGAGTAGAGACCCAGTACTTC	CSARVTAGVETQYF
TRBV28	-	TRBJ1-2	once	TGTGCCAGCAGTGGGAACTATGGCTACACCTTC	CASSGNYGYTF
TRBV6-1	TRBD2	TRBJ2-3	-	TGTGCCATCAGTGAGTCGCGCCCCGGGACTAGCGGTGCAGATACGCAGTATTTT	CAISESRPGTSGADTQYF
TRBV4-3	-	TRBJ1-1	-	TGCGCCAGCAGCCAAGTGGGAGGTGGGATCACTGAAGCTTTCTTT	CASSQVGGGITEAFF
TRBV6-2/TRBV6-3	TRBD1	TRBJ1-1	few	TGTGCCAGCAGGTCGGGACAGGGGGGAGCTTTCACTGAAGCTTTCTTT	CASRSGQGGAFTEAFF
TRBV20-1	-	TRBJ2-1	-	TGCAGTGCTGGTCGGGAGTTGCGGTCCTACAATGAGCAGTTCTTC	CSAGRELRSYNEQFF
TRBV10-3	TRBD2	TRBJ2-7	-	TGTGCCATCAGTGAGACCTTAGCGGGGACCTACGAGCAGTACTTC	CAISETLAGTYEQYF
TRBV11-3	-	TRBJ2-2	-	TGTGCCAGCAGCTTAGCAACGCGGAGCGGGGAGCTGTTTTTT	CASSLATRSGELFF
TRBV27	TRBD1	TRBJ2-7	-	TGTGCCAGCAGTTCTTACTCCGGGACAGGGCAGGACGAGCAGTACTTC	CASSSYSGTGQDEQYF
TRBV6-1	TRBD1	TRBJ1-1	few	TGTGCCAGCCGAGGACAGGGGGCGGGTACTGAAGCTTTCTTT	CASRGQGAGTEAFF
TRBV7-9	-	TRBJ2-7	once	TGTGCCAGCAGCTTAGTCGAGGGGGGGCGCTACGAGCAGTACTTC	CASSLVEGGRYEQYF
TRBV24-1	-	TRBJ2-3	-	TGTGCCACCAGTGATTTTAGTGACCTCAGAGATACGCAGTATTTT	CATSDFSDLRDTQYF
TRBV29-1	-	TRBJ2-1	-	TGCAGCGTGGTACCTAGTGGAGCTCGGGATGAGCAGTTCTTC	CSVVPSGARDEQFF
TRBV19	-	TRBJ1-5	-	TGTGCCAGTAGTATATACTTGGACATTAGCAATCAGCCCCAGCATTTT	CASSIYLDISNQPQHF
TRBV20-1	-	TRBJ1-3	-	TGCAGTGCCCTGGCCCTCTTTGGAAACACCATATATTTT	CSALALFGNTIYF
TRBV2	TRBD1	TRBJ2-3	-	TGTGCCAGCAACCAGGGGGGACAGGGGGATACGCAGTATTTT	CASNQGGQGDTQYF
TRBV11-3	-	TRBJ1-6	-	TGTGCCAGCAGCGACCGGACAGATAATTCACCCCTCCACTTT	CASSDRTDNSPLHF
TRBV2	TRBD1	TRBJ1-1	few	TGTGCCAGCAGCACCCGAGGGACAGGGCTCACTGAAGCTTTCTTT	CASSTRGTGLTEAFF
TRBV28	-	TRBJ1-6	few	TGTGCCAGCAGTTCGCCGTCCAGGGGTCCCTATAATTCACCCCTCCACTTT	CASSSPSRGPYNSPLHF
TRBV28	TRBD1	TRBJ1-5	once	TGTGCCAGCAGTCCCCTAACAGGGGCTCGCGAGCCCCAGCATTTT	CASSPLTGAREPQHF
TRBV7-2	TRBD2	TRBJ2-3	few	TGTGCCAGCAGCTTAGGAGTTCTAGCGGGAGGGCCGGAGGCAGATACGCAGTATTTT	CASSLGVLAGGPEADTQYF
TRBV7-9	-	TRBJ1-2	few	TGTGCCAGCAGCTTGTTACAGGTAGATGGCTACACCTTC	CASSLLQVDGYTF
TRBV20-1	-	TRBJ2-7	few	TGCAGTGCTAGGGGGGGACAACCCTACGAGCAGTACTTC	CSARGGQPYEQYF
TRBV29-1	TRBD2	TRBJ2-5	-	TGCAGCGTTTCCGGGACTAGCGGGGGGTTAGAGACCCAGTACTTC	CSVSGTSGGLETQYF
TRBV15	-	TRBJ1-6	-	TGTGCCACCAGCAGAGGGGGGGGGAATTCACCCCTCCACTTT	CATSRGGGNSPLHF
TRBV19	TRBD1	TRBJ1-1	few	TGTGCCAGTACCCCCGGGAGGGGGCTGGGCACTGAAGCTTTCTTT	CASTPGRGLGTEAFF
TRBV6-2/TRBV6-3	TRBD2	TRBJ2-7	few	TGTGCCAGTAAGACTAGCGGGGACCCGATGGCGGGGGAGCAGTACTTC	CASKTSGDPMAGEQYF
TRBV24-1	-	TRBJ1-2	-	TGTGCCACCAGATCTACAGCGGAAGATGGCTACACCTTC	CATRSTAEDGYTF
TRBV7-9	-	TRBJ1-1	-	TGTGCCAGCAGCTTAAGTGTTAGGACTGAAGCTTTCTTT	CASSLSVRTEAFF
TRBV7-2	-	TRBJ2-1	-	TGTGCCAGCAGCTTAGTTCGGAATGAGCAGTTCTTC	CASSLVRNEQFF
TRBV7-9	TRBD1	TRBJ1-5	few	TGTGCCAGCAGCCCCCAGGGGGACAATCAGCCCCAGCATTTT	CASSPQGDNQPQHF
TRBV7-2	TRBD2	TRBJ2-1	-	TGTGCCAGCAGCTTATACGCTAGCGGTGTAGTTGGTGAGCAGTTCTTC	CASSLYASGVVGEQFF
TRBV20-1	-	TRBJ1-1	-	TGCAGTGCTAGACTACCGTCTGGTCCTGAAGCTTTCTTT	CSARLPSGPEAFF
TRBV6-2/TRBV6-3	-	TRBJ2-7	-	TGTGCCAGCAGCCCAACAGGACACGAGCAGTACTTC	CASSPTGHEQYF
TRBV6-1	-	TRBJ1-2	few	TGTGCCAGCAGTGACAGAGACAGGTCTGGCTACACCTTC	CASSDRDRSGYTF
TRBV20-1	-	TRBJ1-3	few	TGCAGTGCTAGAGAGGGACGGACCTCTGGAAACACCATATATTTT	CSAREGRTSGNTIYF
TRBV7-2	TRBD2	TRBJ2-3	-	TGTGCCAGCAGCTCCGGACTAGCGGTTATCACAGATACGCAGTATTTT	CASSSGLAVITDTQYF
TRBV5-8	-	TRBJ1-5	few	TGTGCCAGCAGCTGGGGGGACCCCTCGAGGCAGCCCCAGCATTTT	CASSWGDPSRQPQHF
TRBV20-1	TRBD2	TRBJ2-3	-	TGCAGTGCTAGGATTAGCGGGAGGACAGATACGCAGTATTTT	CSARISGRTDTQYF
TRBV19	TRBD1	TRBJ1-5	-	TGTGCCAGTAGATTGGACAGGGAAAGTAGTCAGCCCCAGCATTTT	CASRLDRESSQPQHF
TRBV28	-	TRBJ1-5	few	TGTGCCAGCAGTTTGACCGTTACTGACAGGCGAGCCCAGCCCCAGCATTTT	CASSLTVTDRRAQPQHF
TRBV28	TRBD1	TRBJ1-2	-	TGTGCCAGCAGTGACAGGGGGCGAGAGATCTATGGCTACACCTTC	CASSDRGREIYGYTF
TRBV27	TRBD2	TRBJ2-1	-	TGTGCCAGCAGTTTCCCTTTCGGGAGGGGAGTAAATGAGCAGTTCTTC	CASSFPFGRGVNEQFF
TRBV10-3	TRBD2	TRBJ2-2	-	TGTGCCACTAGCGGGGGGATCACAGCGAACACCGGGGAGCTGTTTTTT	CATSGGITANTGELFF
TRBV10-3	-	TRBJ1-2	few	TGTGCCATCAGTGAGTCGAGGCAGGTTGGTTACACCTTC	CAISESRQVGYTF
TRBV2	TRBD2	TRBJ2-7	-	TGTGCCAGCAGGGGGAGCGGGGGGGCCCGCTACGAGCAGTACTTC	CASRGSGGARYEQYF
TRBV5-4	TRBD2	TRBJ2-2	-	TGTGCCAGCAGCACCACCATGCTGGGAGGGTCCGGGGAGCTGTTTTTT	CASSTTMLGGSGELFF
TRBV16	-	TRBJ1-2	-	TGTGCCAGCAGCCAAGGCAAAGGGGTAAACTATGGCTACACCTTC	CASSQGKGVNYGYTF
TRBV6-1	-	TRBJ2-7	-	TGTGCCAGCTGGGACCGGGGGATTCCCTCCTACGAGCAGTACTTC	CASWDRGIPSYEQYF